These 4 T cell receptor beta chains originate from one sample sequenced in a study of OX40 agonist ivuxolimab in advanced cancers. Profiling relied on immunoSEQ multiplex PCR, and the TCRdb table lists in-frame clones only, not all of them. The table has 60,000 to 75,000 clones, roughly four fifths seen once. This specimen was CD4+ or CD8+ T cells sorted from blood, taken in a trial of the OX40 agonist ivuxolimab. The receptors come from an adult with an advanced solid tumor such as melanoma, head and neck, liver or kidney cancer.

The CDR3: CASSYSEEGYTF. CDR3 DNA: TGTGCCAGCAGTTACTCAGAAGAGGGCTACACCTTC. V and J are TRBV6-6 and TRBJ1-2; D is ambiguous. The CDR3 spans 12 residues. Germline CDR1 MNHNY, CDR2 SVGAGI (reference sequence). The germline V and J ends were trimmed by 0 bases and 8 bases, with 7 bases remaining between them.

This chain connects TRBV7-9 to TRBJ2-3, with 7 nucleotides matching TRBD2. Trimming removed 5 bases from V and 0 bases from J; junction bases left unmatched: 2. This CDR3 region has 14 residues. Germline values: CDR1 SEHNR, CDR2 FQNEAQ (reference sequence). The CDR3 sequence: CASSRGESTDTQYF. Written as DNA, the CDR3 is TGTGCCAGCAGCCGGGGGGAGAGCACAGATACGCAGTATTTT.

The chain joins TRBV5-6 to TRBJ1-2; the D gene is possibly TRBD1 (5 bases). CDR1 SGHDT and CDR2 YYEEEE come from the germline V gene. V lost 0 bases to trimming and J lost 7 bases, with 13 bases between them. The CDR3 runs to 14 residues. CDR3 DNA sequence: TGTGCCAGCAGCTTGGGACAGACCCCTGGTGGCTACACCTTC. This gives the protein CASSLGQTPGGYTF.

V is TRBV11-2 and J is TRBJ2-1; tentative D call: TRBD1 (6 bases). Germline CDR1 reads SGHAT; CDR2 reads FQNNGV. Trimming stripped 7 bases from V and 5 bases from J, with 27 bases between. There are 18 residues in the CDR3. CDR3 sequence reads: CASTRARPGTSLNNEQFF. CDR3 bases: TGTGCCAGCACCCGCGCTCGTCCCGGGACAAGCCTAAACAATGAGCAGTTCTTC.